A single sample is the source of the 3 T cell receptor beta chains below, sequenced in a study of STAT5B mutations in CD4+ large granular lymphocyte leukemia. Data came from immunoSEQ multiplex PCR; TCRdb stores just in-frame clones and leaves some out. The sample carries around 28,000 clones, about 74% recorded once. Input material: CD4+ T cells from blood buffy coats. All receptors come from a human donor in good health.

This chain uses TRBV7-8 with TRBJ2-3, with D possibly matching TRBD1 (5 bases). The CDR3 has 14 residues. CDR1 is SGHVS and CDR2 is FQNEAQ in the germline V gene. V was shortened by 4 bases and J by 1 base, with 9 bases between the two germline ends. The CDR3 loop is CASSSSTGTDTQYF. CDR3 nucleotides: TGTGCCAGCAGCTCGTCGACAGGCACAGATACGCAGTATTTT.

The V gene is TRBV19, the J gene TRBJ2-7, with D maybe TRBD1 (6 bases). The CDR3 spans 15 residues. Trimming cost V 4 bases and J 7 bases, with 20 bases left between them. Germline loops: CDR1 LNHDA, CDR2 SQIVND (reference sequence). The CDR3 region is CASSTGQHSYVEQYF. The CDR3 DNA reads TGTGCCAGTAGTACAGGACAGCACTCCTACGTGGAGCAGTACTTC.

The chain combines TRBV2 with TRBJ2-3, with a possible D match to TRBD2 (6 bases). V lost 8 bases and J 8 bases, leaving 17 bases between the germline ends. The CDR3 sequence is 13 residues long. Germline V gene lookup returns CDR1 SNHLY and CDR2 FYNNEI. The CDR3 DNA reads TGTGCCAGCCGGGATTCGGGAGCGACTACGCAGTATTTT. It encodes CASRDSGATTQYF.